These 22 T cell receptor beta chains share one sample of origin, sequenced in a study of blood T cell repertoires in COVID-19 (dated by TCRdb to about 2020). Libraries were prepared through the immunoSEQ multiplex PCR assay. TCRdb obtained this table from immuneACCESS and retained in-frame rearrangements with V and J assigned. These tables miss some clones; where compared with another copy, unresolved V genes account for less than half of the shortfall, and the remainder is unexplained. For this sample there are around 230,000 clones; over 85% appear just once. Of the sample, approximately 4.3% falls within the top ten clones. The sample was PBMCs or T cells enriched from blood (not recorded which). The receptor set was obtained from a woman in her 30s with acute COVID-19.

The gene calls are TRBV4-3 and TRBJ1-5; unclear D gene. Trimming removed 1 base at V and 6 bases at J, with 7 bases between. In germline, CDR1 is LGHNA, CDR2 YSLEER. The CDR3 loop spans 13 amino acids. CDR3 protein: CASSQGAGQPQHF. CDR3 DNA sequence: TGCGCCAGCAGCCAAGGTGCCGGTCAGCCCCAGCATTTT.

V and J are TRBV19 and TRBJ1-1; D is perhaps TRBD1 (6 bases). Trimming pared 3 bases from V and 7 bases from J, leaving 15 bases between. The CDR3 is made up of 14 amino acids. The V gene's germline CDR1 is LNHDA and CDR2 SQIVND (reference sequence). The CDR3 protein is CASSIQQGKGEAFF. As DNA, the CDR3 is TGTGCCAGTAGTATCCAACAGGGTAAGGGTGAAGCTTTCTTT. The entire variable domain, with the rest obtained from reference TRBV19 and TRBJ1-1, is as follows: DGGITQSPKYLFRKEGQNVTLSCEQNLNHDAMYWYRQDPGQGLRLIYYSQIVNDFQKGDIAEGYSVSREKKESFPLTVTSAQKNPTAFYLCASSIQQGKGEAFFGQGTRLTVV.

The chain links TRBV6-5 to TRBJ1-1, with 7 positions matching TRBD1. In germline, CDR1 is MNHEY, CDR2 SVGAGI. Trimming at V came to 6 bases and at J to 4 bases, leaving 5 bases not matched to a gene. The CDR3 loop spans 13 amino acids. CDR3 nucleotide sequence: TGTGCCAGCAGGCTCTCAGGGGGCACTGAAGCTTTCTTT. Residues: CASRLSGGTEAFF.

This chain links TRBV28 with TRBJ1-1, with D tentatively TRBD1 (6 bases). The CDR3 spans 15 residues. Per the germline V gene, CDR1 is MDHEN and CDR2 is SYDVKM. V was clipped by 5 bases and J by 4 bases, with 17 bases between them. DNA for the CDR3: TGTGCCAGCAGTCCGCTGGACAGAGTAGGCACTGAAGCTTTCTTT. It codes for CASSPLDRVGTEAFF. Full variable domain (missing parts from reference TRBV28 and TRBJ1-1): DVKVTQSSRYLVKRTGEKVFLECVQDMDHENMFWYRQDPGLGLRLIYFSYDVKMKEKGDIPEGYSVSREKKERFSLILESASTNQTSMYLCASSPLDRVGTEAFFGQGTRLTVV.

V and J are TRBV18 and TRBJ2-1; 7 bases are shared with TRBD1. The CDR3 runs 15 residues. V shed 6 bases and J 5 bases; nucleotides not matched to a gene: 10. CDR1 and CDR2 from the germline V gene are KGHSH and LQKENI. CDR3 region: CASSHNRDRNNEQFF. The CDR3 nucleotides are TGTGCCAGCTCCCACAATAGGGACAGAAACAATGAGCAGTTCTTC.

The chain joins TRBV30 to TRBJ1-5; TRBD1 might be the D (6 bases). The V gene's germline CDR1 is GTSNPN and CDR2 SVGIG (reference sequence). Trimming pared 2 bases from V and 3 bases from J, leaving 11 bases between. The CDR3 is 14 residues long. CDR3 region: CAWSRGIHNQPQHF. The CDR3 DNA reads TGTGCCTGGAGTAGGGGGATTCACAATCAGCCCCAGCATTTT. Supplemented by reference TRBV30 and TRBJ1-5, the full variable domain reads SQTIHQWPATLVQPVGSPLSLECTVEGTSNPNLYWYRQAAGRGLQLLFYSVGIGQISSEVPQNLSASRPQDRQFILSSKKLLLSDSGFYLCAWSRGIHNQPQHFGDGTRLSIL.

The gene calls are TRBV7-9 and TRBJ1-1; D unclear. CDR3 length: 14 residues. Germline V lookup: CDR1 SEHNR, CDR2 FQNEAQ (reference sequence). V gave up 3 bases and J gave up 1 base, with 9 bases separating them. The DNA for the CDR3 is TGTGCCAGCAGCTTTAACTGGAGGAACACTGAAGCTTTCTTT. Translation: CASSFNWRNTEAFF.

The genes are TRBV29-1 and TRBJ2-6; D perhaps matches TRBD1 (6 bases). The CDR3 contains 17 residues. The V gene's germline CDR1 is SQVTM and CDR2 ANQGSEA. The V end lost 5 bases, the J end lost 1 base, and 18 bases lay between the germline ends. CDR3 nucleotide sequence: TGCAGCGTTTATAGTAGGGACATGACTTCTGGGGCCAACGTCCTGACTTTC. It codes for CSVYSRDMTSGANVLTF.

A few counts support this clone. The chain joins TRBV6-4 to TRBJ2-2, with D tentatively TRBD2 (6 bases). V shed 2 bases and J shed 2 bases, with 9 bases lying between them. This CDR3 region has 15 residues. Germline-derived CDR1 and CDR2 are MRHNA and SNTAGT. This CDR3 is CASSDGGDNTGELFF. CDR3 coding DNA: TGTGCCAGCAGTGACGGCGGGGACAACACCGGGGAGCTGTTTTTT.

V gene TRBV7-9 combines with J gene TRBJ1-2; perhaps TRBD1 as D (5 bases). The germline gives CDR1 SEHNR, CDR2 FQNEAQ (reference sequence). The CDR3 consists of 13 residues. Trimming cost V 4 bases and J 6 bases, with 12 bases left between them. CDR3 in amino acids: CASSSQGGNGYTF. Written as DNA, the CDR3 is TGTGCCAGCAGCTCCCAGGGCGGGAATGGCTACACCTTC.

V usage is TRBV5-1 and J usage is TRBJ2-2, with TRBD1 matching 9 bases. Germline values: CDR1 SGHRS, CDR2 YFSETQ. CDR3 length equals 17 residues. With 3 bases clipped from V and 1 base from J, the junction kept 7 bases outside the gene matches. In nucleotides, the CDR3 is TGCGCCAGCAGCTACGCCCGGGGACAGGGGAACACCGGGGAGCTGTTTTTT. It specifies CASSYARGQGNTGELFF.

The chain employs TRBV6-2 or TRBV6-3 and TRBJ1-4; D is undetermined. Trimming took 5 bases from V and 4 from J, leaving 8 bases between them. There are 13 residues in the CDR3. CDR1 and CDR2 from the germline V gene are MNHEY and SVGEGT. The CDR3 is CASSRRDNEKLFF. CDR3 sequence (DNA): TGTGCCAGCAGTCGGAGGGATAATGAAAAACTGTTTTTT.

V usage is TRBV14 and J usage is TRBJ2-5; the match to TRBD1 covers 10 bases. CDR1 and CDR2 (germline): SGHDN, FVKESK. Trimming took 1 base from V and 1 from J; bases not matched to a gene: 3. The CDR3 has 16 residues. The CDR3 coding sequence is TGTGCCAGCAGCCAAGGGGACAGGGGAACCCAAGAGACCCAGTACTTC. This gives the protein CASSQGDRGTQETQYF.

V is TRBV5-1 and J is TRBJ1-1; 7 nucleotides match TRBD1. CDR1 and CDR2 (germline): SGHRS, YFSETQ. CDR3 length: 14 amino acids. The V segment lost 9 bases and the J segment 1 base; nucleotides outside the gene matches: 9. CDR3 in DNA: TGCGCCACCTCGACAGGGATGGAGAACACTGAAGCTTTCTTT. Protein sequence: CATSTGMENTEAFF.

The chain joins TRBV7-9 to TRBJ1-1; D perhaps matches TRBD1 (5 bases). The germline CDR1 and CDR2 sequences are SEHNR and FQNEAQ (reference sequence). This CDR3 has 12 amino acids. V was pared by 3 bases and J by 7 bases, with 9 bases between. CDR3 bases: TGTGCCAGCAGCTTGGGGGGGTATGAAGCTTTCTTT. The encoded protein is CASSLGGYEAFF.

Turning to this clone: At one boundary the junction diverges from the germline segment, which might be a read error. CDR3 loop: CASSFKGGF. CDR3 nucleotides: TGTGCCAGCAGCTTCAAAGGCGGGTTT. This chain links TRBV11-3 with TRBJ1-5; D remains unclear. This CDR3 contains 9 residues. From germline, CDR1 is SGHNT and CDR2 YENEEA.

This sequence joins TRBV7-3 and TRBJ2-1, with 9 bases aligning to TRBD2. The CDR3 sequence is 19 residues long. The V and J ends lost 5 bases and 7 bases, in that order; junction bases with no gene match: 21. The germline V gene encodes CDR1 SGHTA and CDR2 FQGTGA. The CDR3 coding sequence is TGTGCCAGCAGCCCCCAAGGGGGGCCGGGACTAGCCGCACTGAATGAGCAGTTCTTC. Amino acids: CASSPQGGPGLAALNEQFF.

The V call is TRBV5-5, the J call TRBJ1-1, with 9 bases fitting TRBD1. Germline CDR1 is SGHKS and CDR2 is YYEKEE (reference sequence). Losses at the gene ends were 1 base for V and 0 bases for J; bases not matched to a gene: 7. There are 17 residues in the CDR3. The CDR3 DNA reads TGTGCCAGCAGCTTGAGAGACAGGGGGGTAGTGAACACTGAAGCTTTCTTT. This codes for CASSLRDRGVVNTEAFF.

At least ten counts were recorded for this clone. The chain is built from TRBV6-5 and TRBJ1-6; 8 nucleotides align to TRBD1. Germline-derived CDR1 and CDR2 are MNHEY and SVGAGI. This CDR3 is 15 amino acids long. The ends lost 2 bases at V and 4 bases at J; junction bases unmatched: 1. CDR3 nucleotide sequence: TGTGCCAGCAGTTACCGGGACAGGTATAATTCACCCCTCCACTTT. Its protein product is CASSYRDRYNSPLHF.

J is TRBJ2-1 and V is TRBV6-5, with D tentatively TRBD2 (6 bases). V was clipped by 6 bases and J by 10 bases, with 16 bases between them. Germline V CDR1 and CDR2: MNHEY, SVGAGI. CDR3 length: 13 residues. The CDR3 nucleotides read TGTGCCAGCAGAGGGCGGGGAAGGGAAGAGCAGTTCTTC. Translating gives CASRGRGREEQFF.

The chain links TRBV5-4 to TRBJ2-2; D gene unclear. With 4 bases removed from V and 7 bases from J, the gap between germline ends came to 11 bases. The CDR3 spans 13 residues. Germline values: CDR1 SGHNT, CDR2 YYREEE (reference sequence). For the CDR3, the DNA is TGTGCCAGCAGCCCCCGGGTTGACGGGGAGCTGTTTTTT. It encodes CASSPRVDGELFF.

The V call is TRBV4-2, the J call TRBJ2-3; possible D gene TRBD2, 6 bases. Trimming took 1 base from V and 0 from J, leaving 20 bases between them. The CDR3 covers 19 residues. CDR1 LGHNA and CDR2 YNFKEQ come from the germline V gene. In DNA, the CDR3 is TGTGCCAGCAGCCAAGGAAGGGACTCTCTCTCTTCTAGCACAGATACGCAGTATTTT. It translates to CASSQGRDSLSSSTDTQYF.